These 28 T cell receptor beta chains were all obtained from the same sample, sequenced in a study of CD8 T cells in Susac syndrome. With random hexamers, reverse transcription was performed on about 0.5 to 1 ug of RNA. Each CDR3 protein is one row after TCRdb ran MiXCR on the immunoSEQ multiplex PCR reads. Seen here are some 180,000 distinct CDR3 sequences, roughly nine tenths observed once, and the top ten hold about 0.09%. Sequencing was done on a sample of CD4+ T cells from PBMCs. Source of these receptors: a human donor with Susac syndrome.

The rearrangement uses TRBV12-3 or TRBV12-4 and TRBJ1-1; tentatively, D is TRBD1 (6 bases). Trimming shortened V by 3 bases and J by 1 base, and 12 bases separated the two germline ends. There are 15 residues in the CDR3. CDR3 DNA: TGTGCCAGCAGTTTGGGTGGGGGGGCGAACACTGAAGCTTTCTTT. Protein sequence: CASSLGGGANTEAFF.

In the case of this clonotype: One junction end disagrees with the germline gene, perhaps due to a read error. The V call is TRBV5-1, the J call TRBJ2-5, with no clear D. Germline CDR1 is SGHRS and CDR2 is YFSETQ. The CDR3 covers 12 residues. In DNA, the CDR3 is TGTGCCAGCAGCTTGGCGCGAGAGACCCAGTACTTC. Its translation: CASSLARETQYF.

This chain joins TRBV19 and TRBJ1-5; 7 bases are a match to TRBD1. Trimming cost V 3 bases and J 7 bases; bases outside gene matches: 9. Looked up from germline, CDR1 is LNHDA and CDR2 is SQIVND (reference sequence). CDR3 length: 15 amino acids. Here the CDR3 reads CASSIYRGPGQPQHF. The DNA for the CDR3 is TGTGCCAGTAGTATTTACAGGGGCCCCGGACAGCCCCAGCATTTT.

Of note for this clonotype: A read error may account for a junction end that differs from germline. This chain joins TRBV30 and TRBJ2-6; weak D call: TRBD1 (5 bases). Per germline, CDR1 GTSNPN and CDR2 SVGIG (reference sequence). CDR3 length equals 17 residues. This CDR3 reads CAWRLGLITKSGQRPDF. Here the CDR3 DNA reads TGTGCCTGGAGGCTGGGGCTTATAACAAAGTCGGGCCAACGTCCTGACTTC. The whole variable domain, filled in from reference TRBV30 and TRBJ2-6, reads SQTIHQWPATLVQPVGSPLSLECTVEGTSNPNLYWYRQAAGRGLQLLFYSVGIGQISSEVPQNLSASRPQDRQFILSSKKLLLSDSGFYLCAWRLGLITKSGQRPDFGAGSRLTVL.

The chain recombines TRBV28 with TRBJ1-1, with D tentatively TRBD1 (6 bases). The germline gives CDR1 MDHEN, CDR2 SYDVKM. Trimming left V 7 bases short and J 1 base short, with 19 bases between. CDR3 size: 16 residues. CDR3 loop: CASKQGSGQANTEAFF. In DNA form, the CDR3 reads TGTGCCAGCAAGCAGGGCTCGGGACAAGCGAACACTGAAGCTTTCTTT.

The V call is TRBV9, the J call TRBJ2-1; D remains unclear. From germline, CDR1 is SGDLS and CDR2 YYNGEE. V gave up 4 bases and J gave up 3 bases, with 17 bases separating them. This CDR3 region has 16 residues. CDR3 sequence reads: CASSPLFSADYNEQFF. As DNA, the CDR3 is TGTGCCAGCAGCCCCCTGTTCTCGGCGGACTACAATGAGCAGTTCTTC.

The rearrangement joins TRBV7-2 to TRBJ2-7; D might be TRBD2 (5 bases). V was trimmed by 1 base and J by 0 bases, leaving 10 bases between them. Germline assignment: CDR1 SGHTA and CDR2 FQGNSA. The CDR3 sequence is 15 residues long. The CDR3 nucleotides are TGTGCCAGCAGCTTAGGAGCGGAGAGCTCCTACGAGCAGTACTTC. Translation gives CASSLGAESSYEQYF.

The V gene is TRBV10-2, the J gene TRBJ1-5; 7 nucleotides agree with TRBD1. CDR3 length equals 15 residues. Germline values: CDR1 WSHSY, CDR2 SAAADI. Unmatched junction bases numbered 10, after V lost 8 bases and J lost 3 bases. The chain's CDR3 is CASGSGTEPNQPQHF. The CDR3 DNA sequence: TGCGCCAGCGGATCCGGGACAGAACCCAATCAGCCCCAGCATTTT.

J is TRBJ2-3 and V is TRBV3-1, with 9 positions matching TRBD1. The junction had 13 bases not matched to a gene; V was cut back by 4 bases and J by 5 bases. Germline assignment: CDR1 LGHDT and CDR2 YNNKEL (reference sequence). The CDR3 sequence is 17 residues long. This CDR3 reads CASSPRATGGAEDTQYF. The CDR3 region has the DNA TGTGCCAGCAGCCCCAGGGCTACAGGGGGCGCGGAAGATACGCAGTATTTT.

The V gene is TRBV20-1, the J gene TRBJ1-2; TRBD1 might be the D (6 bases). The CDR3 is made up of 12 amino acids. The V end lost 7 bases, the J end lost 2 bases, and 11 bases lay between the germline ends. Germline CDR1 reads DFQATT; CDR2 reads SNEGSKA (reference sequence). CDR3 residues: CSVPQGNYGYTF. CDR3 sequence (DNA): TGCAGTGTTCCCCAGGGGAACTATGGCTACACCTTC.

The chain is built from TRBV19 and TRBJ2-1; 10 positions agree with TRBD2. Losses at the gene ends were 5 bases for V and 0 bases for J; bases not matched to a gene: 4. The CDR3 runs 16 residues. Germline CDR1 is LNHDA and CDR2 is SQIVND (reference sequence). CDR3 in DNA: TGTGCCAGTAGTCGTAGCGGGGGGAGCTCCTACAATGAGCAGTTCTTC. It codes for CASSRSGGSSYNEQFF.

This clonotype was seen only a few times. The chain combines TRBV6-1 with TRBJ2-1, with no clear D. This CDR3 has 12 amino acids. The germline CDR1 and CDR2 sequences are MNHNS and SASEGT. V was cut by 6 bases and J by 6 bases, with 9 bases left in between. CDR3 amino acids: CASRVRSNEQFF. CDR3 DNA: TGTGCCAGCAGAGTGAGGAGCAATGAGCAGTTCTTC.

The chain uses TRBV28 and TRBJ2-3; unclear D gene. Germline CDR1 and CDR2: MDHEN and SYDVKM. The CDR3 totals 15 residues. V lost 6 bases, J lost 1 base, and 14 bases lay in between. The CDR3 nucleotides are TGTGCCAGCAGCCCGACCCGAGGTCGCACAGATACGCAGTATTTT. Amino acids: CASSPTRGRTDTQYF.

The chain uses TRBV5-1 and TRBJ1-4; TRBD1 matches at 10 bases. The J segment lost 7 bases and the V segment lost 4 bases, leaving 4 bases of the junction unmatched. From germline, CDR1 is SGHRS and CDR2 YFSETQ. The CDR3 runs 14 residues. The DNA for the CDR3 is TGCGCCAGCAGCCGGGACAGGGGCGGTGAAAAACTGTTTTTT. It encodes CASSRDRGGEKLFF. The whole variable domain, remainder taken from reference TRBV5-1 and TRBJ1-4, is KAGVTQTPRYLIKTRGQQVTLSCSPISGHRSVSWYQQTPGQGLQFLFEYFSETQRNKGNFPGRFSGRQFSNSRSEMNVSTLELGDSALYLCASSRDRGGEKLFFGSGTQLSVL.

This clonotype was seen once. The chain uses TRBV19 and TRBJ2-5; 7 bases are shared with TRBD2. The germline V gene encodes CDR1 LNHDA and CDR2 SQIVND (reference sequence). The CDR3 loop spans 11 amino acids. V gave up 9 bases and J gave up 5 bases; unmatched junction bases: 3. CDR3 residues: CASGDYETQYF. DNA for the CDR3: TGTGCCAGCGGGGACTACGAGACCCAGTACTTC.

The chain is built from TRBV9 and TRBJ2-1; TRBD2 matches at 14 bases. Losses at the gene ends were 4 bases for V and 7 bases for J; bases not matched to a gene: 10. The CDR3 loop spans 17 amino acids. CDR1 and CDR2 from the germline V gene are SGDLS and YYNGEE. As DNA, the CDR3 is TGTGCCAGCAGCCACCCGGGACTAGCGGGGGCCGGGAATGAGCAGTTCTTC. Translated, it gives CASSHPGLAGAGNEQFF.

The chain recombines TRBV6-2 or TRBV6-3 with TRBJ1-3, with a tentative D call TRBD1 (6 bases). This CDR3 region has 14 residues. Germline CDR1 and CDR2: MNHEY and SVGEGT. Trimming stripped 6 bases from V and 2 bases from J, with 11 bases between. The CDR3 reads CASRLGGPGNTIYF. CDR3 in DNA: TGTGCCAGCAGATTAGGGGGGCCTGGAAACACCATATATTTT.

The V and J genes are TRBV7-8 and TRBJ2-1; a weak D match, TRBD1 (5 bases). The V end was cut by 6 bases, the J end by 6 bases, with 18 bases between. This CDR3 spans 15 amino acids. The V gene's germline CDR1 is SGHVS and CDR2 FQNEAQ. The CDR3 reads CASSYYLAGPNEQFF. The CDR3 coding sequence is TGTGCCAGCAGTTATTACCTCGCAGGGCCCAATGAGCAGTTCTTC.

This clonotype occurred once. V gene TRBV12-3 or TRBV12-4 combines with J gene TRBJ2-5, with TRBD2 matching over 15 bases. Trimming at V came to 6 bases and at J to 6 bases, leaving 14 bases not matched to a gene. CDR3 length: 18 amino acids. CDR3 loop: CASSARTSGGAGRKTQYF. CDR3 bases: TGTGCCAGCAGCGCCCGGACTAGCGGGGGGGCCGGTCGCAAGACCCAGTACTTC.

V and J are TRBV11-2 and TRBJ2-1; no definite D call. V lost 7 bases, J lost 2 bases, and 9 bases lay in between. The CDR3 runs to 13 residues. Germline values: CDR1 SGHAT, CDR2 FQNNGV. The CDR3 here is CASTGVAYNEQFF. DNA for the CDR3: TGTGCCAGCACCGGAGTAGCCTACAATGAGCAGTTCTTC.

This sequence joins TRBV19 and TRBJ2-5; 7 bases agree with TRBD1. Germline V gene data show CDR1 as LNHDA and CDR2 as SQIVND (reference sequence). The ends lost 3 bases at V and 4 bases at J; junction bases unmatched: 5. The CDR3 covers 14 residues. CDR3 bases: TGTGCCAGTAGTATTTCAAGGGGGCGAGAGACCCAGTACTTC. Its protein is CASSISRGRETQYF.

The gene calls are TRBV5-4 and TRBJ1-3, with 10 bases that match TRBD1. CDR3 length: 17 amino acids. The V and J ends lost 3 bases and 0 bases, in that order; junction bases with no gene match: 6. CDR1 and CDR2 from the germline V gene are SGHNT and YYREEE (reference sequence). The CDR3 region is CASSSRTGGTSGNTIYF. In DNA, the CDR3 is TGTGCCAGCAGCTCAAGGACAGGGGGGACCTCTGGAAACACCATATATTTT. The complete variable domain, with remaining parts taken from reference TRBV5-4 and TRBJ1-3, reads ETGVTQSPTHLIKTRGQQVTLRCSSQSGHNTVSWYQQALGQGPQFIFQYYREEENGRGNFPPRFSGLQFPNYSSELNVNALELDDSALYLCASSSRTGGTSGNTIYFGEGSWLTVV.

The J gene is TRBJ1-1, the V gene TRBV6-1; D gene unclear. The germline V and J ends were trimmed by 4 bases and 8 bases, with 11 bases remaining between them. This CDR3 region has 12 residues. Germline CDR1 MNHNS, CDR2 SASEGT. The CDR3 reads CASSVDLTEAFF. The CDR3 DNA reads as TGTGCCAGCAGTGTTGATCTGACCGAAGCTTTCTTT.

This chain connects TRBV5-1 to TRBJ2-5; D is possibly TRBD1 (6 bases). Germline V gene data show CDR1 as SGHRS and CDR2 as YFSETQ. This CDR3 is built from 14 residues. Trimming cost V 2 bases and J 0 bases, with 8 bases left between them. The CDR3 loop is CASSLQGYQETQYF. The CDR3 DNA follows: TGCGCCAGCAGCTTACAGGGCTACCAAGAGACCCAGTACTTC. The full variable domain, its missing parts supplied by reference TRBV5-1 and TRBJ2-5, is KAGVTQTPRYLIKTRGQQVTLSCSPISGHRSVSWYQQTPGQGLQFLFEYFSETQRNKGNFPGRFSGRQFSNSRSEMNVSTLELGDSALYLCASSLQGYQETQYFGPGTRLLVL.

This sequence joins TRBV20-1 and TRBJ1-5, with 11 nucleotides matching TRBD1. The CDR3 covers 15 residues. V trimming: 2 bases; J trimming: 7 bases; junction bases outside the gene matches: 7. Germline V gene data show CDR1 as DFQATT and CDR2 as SNEGSKA (reference sequence). CDR3 sequence: CSARTGQGAGQPQHF. CDR3 nucleotide sequence: TGCAGTGCTAGAACCGGACAGGGGGCCGGGCAGCCCCAGCATTTT.

This clonotype was seen more than once but under ten times. The chain joins TRBV4-2 to TRBJ1-1, with D unresolved. CDR3 length equals 15 residues. V lost 4 bases and J lost 1, with 13 bases in between. Germline CDR1 reads LGHNA; CDR2 reads YNFKEQ. CDR3 sequence: CASSPLTDKNTEAFF. For the CDR3, the DNA is TGTGCCAGCAGCCCCCTAACCGACAAGAACACTGAAGCTTTCTTT.

The CDR3 reads CASSQEFRAGGGEQYF. The CDR3 DNA follows: TGCGCCAGCAGCCAAGAGTTCAGGGCAGGGGGCGGGGAGCAGTACTTC. The V gene is TRBV4-1, the J gene TRBJ2-7; 8 bases line up with TRBD1. Germline V gives CDR1 MGHRA, CDR2 YSYEKL. V lost 0 bases and J lost 7; bases outside the gene matches: 11. The CDR3 spans 16 residues.

In this sample, this clonotype turned up once. V and J are TRBV28 and TRBJ1-5; D ambiguous. From germline, CDR1 is MDHEN and CDR2 SYDVKM. The CDR3 is 15 amino acids. V lost 7 bases and J lost 1, with 14 bases in between. The CDR3 DNA is TGTGCCAGCATGGCGGGCAGCCAAAGCAATCAGCCCCAGCATTTT. This translates into CASMAGSQSNQPQHF. Supplemented by reference TRBV28 and TRBJ1-5, the full variable domain reads DVKVTQSSRYLVKRTGEKVFLECVQDMDHENMFWYRQDPGLGLRLIYFSYDVKMKEKGDIPEGYSVSREKKERFSLILESASTNQTSMYLCASMAGSQSNQPQHFGDGTRLSIL.